The present entry profiles one T cell receptor (beta chain) with its context. Antigen unknown. This entry belongs to a study of T cell clonotyping in hematopoietic cell transplantation. CDR1 and CDR2 (germline): MGHRA, YSYEKL. Trimming shortened V by 1 base and J by 2 bases, and 15 bases separated the two germline ends. The CDR3 contains 17 residues. Produced via immunoSEQ multiplex PCR; TCRdb's table is partial and in-frame only. The sample has about 44,000 clones; less than 95% are singletons. Study-level findings and limits: Graft donor and pretransplant recipient Inverse Simpson Index values predicted broader posttransplant TCR diversity. CD4 and CD8 repertoire contributions could not be separated without sorting. Few recipient clonotypes overlapped donors; over 97% were de novo at given depth. Pathologically expanded recipient clonotypes increased progressively from day 30 to day 180 as diversity fell.

The rearrangement uses TRBV4-1 and TRBJ1-5, with D uncertain. The sequence came from a woman aged 45-65 years in good health. Some clones in this sample may be carry-over from other donors' samples. Source material: peripheral blood mononuclear cells. The CDR3 is CASSQGAGHLGNQPQHF. The CDR3 region has the DNA TGCGCCAGCAGCCAAGGGGCAGGCCATTTAGGCAATCAGCCCCAGCATTTT.